A single sample gave rise to the 29 T cell receptor beta chains below, sequenced in a study of beta chain features in type 1 diabetes (dated by TCRdb to the late 2010s). The paper as a whole reports these results and caveats: A moderate but significant shortening of TCRB CDR3 length was observed in type 1 diabetes patients in all four CD4+ subsets.

The library was obtained by the immunoSEQ multiplex PCR assay. The entire amount of isolated RNA was reverse transcribed using the High Capacity cDNA Reverse Transcription Kit, so the sequenced TCRB transcripts were expressed ones. In its TCRdb copy, this immuneACCESS table keeps in-frame sequences only and misses some clones. Where compared with another copy, unresolved V genes explain less than half of these, and the others have no known cause. The sample contains about 280,000 clones, 15% of them found a single time. Roughly 0.015% of the sample goes to the ten largest clones. What these receptors recognize is not known. Sequenced sample: naive CD4+ T cells from blood. The sample's cell subset or site label, in plain terms: true naive CD4+ T cells. The receptors originated from a man aged 18 to 35 with type 1 diabetes.

The genes are TRBV11-2 and TRBJ2-4; no clear D. The CDR3 runs 14 residues. V lost 4 bases and J 0 bases, leaving 7 bases between the germline ends. The germline gives CDR1 SGHAT, CDR2 FQNNGV. The CDR3 DNA reads as TGTGCCAGCAGCTCCGGGTTAGCCAAAAACATTCAGTACTTC. It codes for CASSSGLAKNIQYF.

Comment on this clone: The sample contains more than one DNA sequence encoding this CDR3. This sequence joins TRBV7-9 and TRBJ2-5, with TRBD2 matching 7 bases. With 1 base clipped from V and 4 bases from J, the junction kept 3 bases outside the gene matches. Germline V CDR1 and CDR2: SEHNR, FQNEAQ (reference sequence). This CDR3 is built from 14 residues. DNA for the CDR3: TGTGCCAGCAGCTTAGTTGGGAGGGGAGAGACCCAGTACTTC. This sequence encodes CASSLVGRGETQYF.

This clone has only a few counts. This chain uses TRBV10-3 with TRBJ2-5; possibly TRBD1 for D (7 bases). Germline CDR1 ENHRY, CDR2 SYGVKD. This CDR3 is 16 amino acids long. The V and J ends lost 8 bases and 2 bases respectively, with 21 bases between them. The CDR3, as DNA: TGTGCCATCGCCGATCGATGGCAGGGGGGACAAGAGACCCAGTACTTC. Translating gives CAIADRWQGGQETQYF.

This clone was recorded a few times. Other DNA sequences in the sample encode the same CDR3. The chain joins TRBV7-2 to TRBJ2-1, with unresolved D. The germline CDR1 and CDR2 sequences are SGHTA and FQGNSA. With 5 bases removed from V and 1 base from J, the gap between germline ends came to 3 bases. The CDR3 runs 12 residues. DNA of the CDR3: TGTGCCAGCAGCCGTTCCTACAATGAGCAGTTCTTC. It yields the protein CASSRSYNEQFF.

This clone was detected a few times. V and J are TRBV14 and TRBJ1-2, with 8 bases matching TRBD1. The CDR3 covers 16 residues. J gave up 3 bases and V 2 bases, and 8 bases lay outside the gene matches. The germline V gene encodes CDR1 SGHDN and CDR2 FVKESK. Here the CDR3 DNA reads TGTGCCAGCAGCCAATATCATTCGGACAGGGACTATGGCTACACCTTC. Protein: CASSQYHSDRDYGYTF.

This clone was seen a handful of times. This chain uses TRBV11-3 with TRBJ2-1; 9 bases map to TRBD1. Germline V gives CDR1 SGHNT, CDR2 YENEEA. CDR3 length: 15 residues. V trimming: 5 bases; J trimming: 4 bases; junction bases outside the gene matches: 6. CDR3 bases: TGTGCCAGCAGCACCGGGACAGGGACATACAATGAGCAGTTCTTC. The encoded protein is CASSTGTGTYNEQFF. The full variable domain, with the rest looked up from reference TRBV11-3 and TRBJ2-1, is EAGVVQSPRYKIIEKKQPVAFWCNPISGHNTLYWYLQNLGQGPELLIRYENEEAVDDSQLPKDRFSAERLKGVDSTLKIQPAELGDSAVYLCASSTGTGTYNEQFFGPGTRLTVL.

The table lists this clone with a few counts. The CDR3 sequence: CASSPRDRFYEQYF. CDR3 DNA sequence: TGCGCCAGCAGCCCTCGGGACAGATTCTACGAGCAGTACTTC. The V gene is TRBV5-1, the J gene TRBJ2-7; 7 positions agree with TRBD1. The germline CDR1 and CDR2 sequences are SGHRS and YFSETQ. CDR3 length: 14 residues. V was clipped by 4 bases and J by 3 bases; unmatched bases: 7.

This chain links TRBV7-9 with TRBJ2-7, with D possibly TRBD2 on 6 matching bases. The V gene's germline CDR1 is SEHNR and CDR2 FQNEAQ (reference sequence). Trimming removed 5 bases at V and 4 bases at J, with 24 bases between. The CDR3 is 17 residues long. Here the CDR3 DNA reads TGTGCCAGCAGCCCCAAAACGGGGAGGTCCCATGGGTACGAGCAGTACTTC. It specifies CASSPKTGRSHGYEQYF.

CDR3 protein: CASSSRPTAGDEQFF. As DNA, the CDR3 is TGCGCCAGCAGCTCCCGGCCCACCGCGGGAGATGAGCAGTTCTTC. The chain has TRBV5-1 and TRBJ2-1, with 7 bases identical to TRBD2. The CDR3 totals 15 residues. The V gene's germline CDR1 is SGHRS and CDR2 YFSETQ. The trim removed 3 bases at V and 8 bases at J, leaving 11 bases unmatched.

In its sample, this clone was seen a few times. The chain employs TRBV9 and TRBJ1-5; tentative D call: TRBD1 (5 bases). This CDR3 region has 16 residues. V gave up 4 bases and J gave up 1 base, with 15 bases separating them. Germline V gives CDR1 SGDLS, CDR2 YYNGEE. DNA of the CDR3: TGTGCCAGCAGCCCCGACAGAACCAAGAGCAATCAGCCCCAGCATTTT. This sequence encodes CASSPDRTKSNQPQHF.

The chain links TRBV5-6 to TRBJ2-1; TRBD1 aligns across 7 bases. Per germline, CDR1 SGHDT and CDR2 YYEEEE. Losses at the gene ends were 2 bases for V and 2 bases for J; bases not matched to a gene: 4. This CDR3 is 15 amino acids long. The CDR3 bases are TGTGCCAGCAGCTTACCGGGACAGACCTACAATGAGCAGTTCTTC. Translating gives CASSLPGQTYNEQFF.

This clone was observed a few times. J is TRBJ2-2 and V is TRBV6-5; maybe TRBD2 (5 bases). CDR1 and CDR2 (germline): MNHEY, SVGAGI. V lost 4 bases and J 7 bases, leaving 16 bases between the germline ends. The CDR3 extends over 15 amino acids. The CDR3 DNA is TGTGCCAGCAGTTCCCCGAGGCTAGGAGGCGGGGAGCTGTTTTTT. Translating it yields CASSSPRLGGGELFF.

This clone was observed a handful of times. V is TRBV5-1 and J is TRBJ2-5; possibly TRBD2 for D (6 bases). There are 15 residues in the CDR3. The germline gives CDR1 SGHRS, CDR2 YFSETQ. V lost 4 bases and J lost 6, with 19 bases in between. CDR3 coding DNA: TGCGCCAGCAGCGACCCTCAGGGAGGCAGAAAGACCCAGTACTTC. This sequence encodes CASSDPQGGRKTQYF.

The table lists this clone with a few counts. V is TRBV18 and J is TRBJ1-5; TRBD1 is a possible D gene (6 bases). The CDR3 runs 16 residues. CDR1 is KGHSH, CDR2 LQKENI, per germline. Trimming removed 3 bases at V and 4 bases at J, with 16 bases between. CDR3 coding DNA: TGTGCCAGCTCACCCCTCGGACAGACTTTAAATCAGCCCCAGCATTTT. Amino acid sequence: CASSPLGQTLNQPQHF.

This clone has just a few counts. Mismatch with germline at one junction end may stem from a read error. The chain joins TRBV11-2 to TRBJ1-1; D gene ambiguous. The CDR3 contains 13 residues. Germline V gene sequence: CDR1 SGHAT, CDR2 FQNNGV. In nucleotides, the CDR3 is TGTGCCAGCAGCTTAGCCCACAACAGTGAAGCTTTCTTT. Translating gives CASSLAHNSEAFF. The full variable domain, with the rest looked up from reference TRBV11-2 and TRBJ1-1, is EAGVAQSPRYKIIEKRQSVAFWCNPISGHATLYWYQQILGQGPKLLIQFQNNGVVDDSQLPKDRFSAERLKGVDSTLKIQPAKLEDSAVYLCASSLAHNSEAFFGQGTRLTVV.

The V call is TRBV7-9, the J call TRBJ2-5; a weak D match, TRBD1 (6 bases). This CDR3 has 14 amino acids. In germline, CDR1 is SEHNR, CDR2 FQNEAQ (reference sequence). Trimming left V 4 bases short and J 1 base short, with 10 bases between. The CDR3 DNA follows: TGTGCCAGCAGCTCGGGACATTCCCAAGAGACCCAGTACTTC. Protein product: CASSSGHSQETQYF.

The rearrangement links TRBV5-1 to TRBJ2-3; perhaps TRBD2 as D (5 bases). Between the trimmed V and J ends, which lost 0 bases and 1 base, there was a span of 12 bases. The CDR3 has 16 amino acids. The germline gives CDR1 SGHRS, CDR2 YFSETQ. DNA for the CDR3: TGCGCCAGCAGCTTGGTGTTGGCAGCGGGCACAGATACGCAGTATTTT. Translated: CASSLVLAAGTDTQYF.

This chain uses TRBV10-3 with TRBJ1-2; perhaps TRBD1 as D (5 bases). CDR1 is ENHRY, CDR2 SYGVKD, per germline. The CDR3 sequence is 15 residues long. V dropped 10 bases and J dropped 1 base, with 19 bases sitting between them. The CDR3 loop is CASRVTTGDNYGYTF. The CDR3 bases are TGTGCCAGTAGAGTAACCACAGGCGATAACTATGGCTACACCTTC.

V gene TRBV30 combines with J gene TRBJ1-1, with TRBD1 matching over 8 bases. This CDR3 is built from 13 residues. The V segment lost 0 bases and the J segment 10 bases; nucleotides outside the gene matches: 7. CDR1 and CDR2 (germline): GTSNPN, SVGIG (reference sequence). CDR3 protein: CAWSVRDRSSAFF. CDR3 nucleotides: TGTGCCTGGAGTGTACGGGACAGGAGTTCAGCTTTCTTT.

V is TRBV30 and J is TRBJ2-4, with 8 bases fitting TRBD2. V shed 5 bases, J shed 4 bases, and the junction held 13 bases outside the gene matches. In germline, CDR1 is GTSNPN, CDR2 SVGIG (reference sequence). The CDR3 is 16 residues long. The CDR3 nucleotides are TGTGCCTGGGAACCAGGGCCAACGGGGGGGAAAAACATTCAGTACTTC. This gives the protein CAWEPGPTGGKNIQYF.

This chain uses TRBV9 with TRBJ2-3, with D possibly TRBD1 on 6 matching bases. The CDR3 extends over 16 amino acids. V gave up 2 bases and J gave up 3 bases, with 16 bases separating them. Germline-derived CDR1 and CDR2 are SGDLS and YYNGEE. CDR3 loop: CASSVSGAWRTDTQYF. CDR3 DNA sequence: TGTGCCAGCAGCGTGTCAGGGGCTTGGAGAACAGATACGCAGTATTTT.

This clone was found a few times. The V call is TRBV25-1, the J call TRBJ2-7, with TRBD1 identical over 11 bases. With V trimmed by 6 bases and J by 7 bases, 11 bases remained unmatched. The CDR3 is made up of 15 amino acids. Per germline, CDR1 MGHDK and CDR2 SYGVNS. CDR3 bases: TGTGCCAGCAGAGAACCGGGACAGGGGGTAGAAGAGCAGTACTTC. It translates to CASREPGQGVEEQYF.

The gene calls are TRBV30 and TRBJ2-3, with 7 bases identical to TRBD1. V dropped 0 bases and J dropped 4; count of bases not matched to a gene: 7. The CDR3 extends over 15 amino acids. Per the germline V gene, CDR1 is GTSNPN and CDR2 is SVGIG (reference sequence). CDR3 DNA sequence: TGTGCCTGGAGTGTACACAGGGGCCCGGCAGATACGCAGTATTTT. Translated, it gives CAWSVHRGPADTQYF.

The CDR3 loop reads CASSFSPLASDEQFF. DNA for the CDR3: TGTGCCAGCAGCTTTAGTCCCCTAGCGTCCGATGAGCAGTTCTTC. The genes are TRBV13 and TRBJ2-1, with D perhaps matching TRBD2 (6 bases). The CDR3 consists of 15 residues. Trimming left V 3 bases short and J 8 bases short, with 17 bases between. In germline, CDR1 is PRHDT, CDR2 FYEKMQ (reference sequence).

There are a few counts of this clone. The chain carries TRBV29-1 and TRBJ2-7, with 9 bases fitting TRBD1. Unmatched junction bases numbered 14, after V lost 7 bases and J lost 4 bases. The germline V gene has CDR1 SQVTM and CDR2 ANQGSEA. This CDR3 is 15 amino acids long. As DNA, the CDR3 is TGCAGCGCCCGCTTTAGGGACAGGGTTGGGTACGAGCAGTACTTC. This translates into CSARFRDRVGYEQYF.

In its sample, this clone was seen a few times. The chain employs TRBV7-8 and TRBJ2-5, with TRBD2 matching over 13 bases. V shed 5 bases and J 4 bases; nucleotides not matched to a gene: 19. This CDR3 region has 20 residues. Germline loops: CDR1 SGHVS, CDR2 FQNEAQ. CDR3 region: CASSLRTSGSRVGLRETQYF. For the CDR3, the DNA is TGTGCCAGCAGCCTTCGGACTAGCGGGAGTAGAGTCGGGCTACGAGAGACCCAGTACTTC.

This chain uses TRBV7-6 with TRBJ2-7, with 12 nucleotides matching TRBD2. Losses at the gene ends were 5 bases for V and 3 bases for J; bases not matched to a gene: 5. The CDR3 totals 15 residues. Germline loops: CDR1 SGHVS, CDR2 FNYEAQ. The CDR3 sequence is CASSPTGLAGYEQYF. The CDR3, as DNA: TGTGCCAGCAGCCCCACGGGACTAGCGGGCTACGAGCAGTACTTC.

This clone was recorded a few times. The chain employs TRBV6-5 and TRBJ2-1, with 10 bases aligning to TRBD1. V dropped 6 bases and J dropped 7; count of bases not matched to a gene: 9. This CDR3 has 15 residues. Germline loops: CDR1 MNHEY, CDR2 SVGAGI. The chain's CDR3 is CASSLPGQGRNEQFF. The CDR3 region has the DNA TGTGCCAGCAGCCTACCGGGACAGGGGAGAAATGAGCAGTTCTTC.

The gene calls are TRBV27 and TRBJ1-5; 7 positions match TRBD1. Germline values: CDR1 MNHEY, CDR2 SMNVEV (reference sequence). V dropped 3 bases and J dropped 5; count of bases not matched to a gene: 13. This CDR3 contains 17 residues. CDR3 protein: CASSLGPLGGTHQPQHF. CDR3 nucleotide sequence: TGTGCCAGCAGTTTGGGACCTTTAGGGGGCACACATCAGCCCCAGCATTTT.